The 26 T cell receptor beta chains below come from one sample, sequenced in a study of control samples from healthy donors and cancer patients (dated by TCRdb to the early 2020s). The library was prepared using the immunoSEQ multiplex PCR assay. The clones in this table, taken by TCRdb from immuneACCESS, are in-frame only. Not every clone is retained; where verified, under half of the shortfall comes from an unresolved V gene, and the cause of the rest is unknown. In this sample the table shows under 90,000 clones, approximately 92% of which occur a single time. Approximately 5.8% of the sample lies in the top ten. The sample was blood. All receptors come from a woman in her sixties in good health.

The CDR3 is CASSLARENEKLFF. The CDR3 nucleotides read TGTGCCAGCAGCTTGGCCAGGGAGAATGAAAAACTGTTTTTT. The rearrangement uses TRBV5-4 and TRBJ1-4; TRBD1 might be the D (5 bases). The CDR3 spans 14 residues. Trimming pared 0 bases from V and 5 bases from J, leaving 8 bases between. Germline CDR1 and CDR2: SGHNT and YYREEE (reference sequence).

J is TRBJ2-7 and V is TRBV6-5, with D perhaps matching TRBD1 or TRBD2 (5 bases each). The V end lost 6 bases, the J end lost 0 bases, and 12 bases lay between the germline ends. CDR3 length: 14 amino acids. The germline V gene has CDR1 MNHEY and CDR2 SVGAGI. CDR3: CASRPAGGSYEQYF. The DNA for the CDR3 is TGTGCCAGCAGACCCGCTGGGGGCTCCTACGAGCAGTACTTC.

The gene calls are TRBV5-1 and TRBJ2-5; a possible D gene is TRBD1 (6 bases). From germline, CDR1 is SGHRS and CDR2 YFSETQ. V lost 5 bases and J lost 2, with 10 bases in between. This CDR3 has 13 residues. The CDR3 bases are TGCGCCAGCAGGGCAGACAGGCAAGAGACCCAGTACTTC. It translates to CASRADRQETQYF. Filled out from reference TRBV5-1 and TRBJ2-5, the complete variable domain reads KAGVTQTPRYLIKTRGQQVTLSCSPISGHRSVSWYQQTPGQGLQFLFEYFSETQRNKGNFPGRFSGRQFSNSRSEMNVSTLELGDSALYLCASRADRQETQYFGPGTRLLVL.

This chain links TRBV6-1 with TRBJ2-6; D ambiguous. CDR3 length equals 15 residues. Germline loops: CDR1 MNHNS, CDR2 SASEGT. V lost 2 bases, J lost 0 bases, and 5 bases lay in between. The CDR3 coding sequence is TGTGCCAGCAGTGAATGGAACTCTGGGGCCAACGTCCTGACTTTC. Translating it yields CASSEWNSGANVLTF.

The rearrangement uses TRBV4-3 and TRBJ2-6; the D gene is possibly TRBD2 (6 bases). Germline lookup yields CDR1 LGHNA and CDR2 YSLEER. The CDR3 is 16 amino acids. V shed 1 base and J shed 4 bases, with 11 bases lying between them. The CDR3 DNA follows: TGCGCCAGCAGCCAAGTCGGAGGGAGCGGGGCCAACGTCCTGACTTTC. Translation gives CASSQVGGSGANVLTF.

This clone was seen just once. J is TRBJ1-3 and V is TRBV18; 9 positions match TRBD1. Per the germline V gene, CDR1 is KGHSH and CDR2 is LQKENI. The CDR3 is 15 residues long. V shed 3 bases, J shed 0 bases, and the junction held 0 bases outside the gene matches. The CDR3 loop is CASSPGQGSGNTIYF. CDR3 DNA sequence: TGTGCCAGCTCACCGGGACAGGGCTCTGGAAACACCATATATTTT.

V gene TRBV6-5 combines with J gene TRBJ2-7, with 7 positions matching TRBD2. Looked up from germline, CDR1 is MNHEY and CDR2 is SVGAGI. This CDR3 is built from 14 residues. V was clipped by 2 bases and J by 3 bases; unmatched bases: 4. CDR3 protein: CASSYLADNYEQYF. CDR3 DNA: TGTGCCAGCAGTTACCTAGCGGACAACTACGAGCAGTACTTC.

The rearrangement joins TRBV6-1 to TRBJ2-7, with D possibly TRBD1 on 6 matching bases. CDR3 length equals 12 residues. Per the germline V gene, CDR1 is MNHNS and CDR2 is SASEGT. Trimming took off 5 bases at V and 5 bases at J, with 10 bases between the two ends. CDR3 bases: TGTGCCAGCAGTCGTCAGGGGAACGAGCAGTACTTC. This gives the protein CASSRQGNEQYF.

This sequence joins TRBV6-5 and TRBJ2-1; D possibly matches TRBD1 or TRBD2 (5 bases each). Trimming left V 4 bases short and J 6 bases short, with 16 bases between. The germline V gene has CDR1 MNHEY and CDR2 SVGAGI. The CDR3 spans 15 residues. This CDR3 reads CASSSPGTFSNEQFF. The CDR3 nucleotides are TGTGCCAGCAGTTCTCCCGGGACCTTTTCCAATGAGCAGTTCTTC.

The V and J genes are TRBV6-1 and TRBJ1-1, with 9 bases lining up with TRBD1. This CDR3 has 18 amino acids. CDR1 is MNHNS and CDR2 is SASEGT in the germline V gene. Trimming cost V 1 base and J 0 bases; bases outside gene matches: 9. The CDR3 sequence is CASSEGRSGTGLNTEAFF. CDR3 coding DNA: TGTGCCAGCAGTGAAGGGAGATCCGGGACAGGGCTGAACACTGAAGCTTTCTTT.

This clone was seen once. The CDR3 DNA reads TGCGCCAGCAGCCATCCTAGCGGGAGGTTTTTTGCAGATACGCAGTATTTT. It is translated as CASSHPSGRFFADTQYF. The rearrangement links TRBV4-1 to TRBJ2-3, with 11 bases fitting TRBD2. The V segment lost 3 bases and the J segment 4 bases; nucleotides outside the gene matches: 9. CDR1 is MGHRA, CDR2 YSYEKL, per germline. The CDR3 sequence is 17 residues long.

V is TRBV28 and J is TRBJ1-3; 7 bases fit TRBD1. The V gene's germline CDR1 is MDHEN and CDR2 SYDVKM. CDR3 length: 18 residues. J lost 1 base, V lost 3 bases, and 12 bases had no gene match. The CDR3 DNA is TGTGCCAGCAGTTTTTTAGAGGGGGCAGGGATGTCTGGAAACACCATATATTTT. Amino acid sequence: CASSFLEGAGMSGNTIYF.

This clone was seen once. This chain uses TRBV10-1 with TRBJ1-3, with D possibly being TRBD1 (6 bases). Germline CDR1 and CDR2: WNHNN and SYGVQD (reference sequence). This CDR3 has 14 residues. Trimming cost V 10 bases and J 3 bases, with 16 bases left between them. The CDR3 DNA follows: TGCGCCACCCTACCAGGGGTTAGTGGAAACACCATATATTTT. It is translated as CATLPGVSGNTIYF.

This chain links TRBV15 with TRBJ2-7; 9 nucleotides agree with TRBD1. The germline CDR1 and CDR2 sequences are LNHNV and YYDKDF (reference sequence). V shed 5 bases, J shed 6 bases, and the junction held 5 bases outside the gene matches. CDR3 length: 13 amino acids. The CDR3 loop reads CATSGGQGREQYF. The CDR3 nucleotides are TGTGCCACCAGCGGCGGACAGGGGCGCGAGCAGTACTTC.

The CDR3, as DNA: TGTGCCAGCTCACCTTCTACGCAGGGCCTTTCCTATGCCTTTGACTATGGCTACACCTTC. Translation gives CASSPSTQGLSYAFDYGYTF. This chain connects TRBV18 to TRBJ1-2, with D possibly being TRBD1 (5 bases). Germline values: CDR1 KGHSH, CDR2 LQKENI. The CDR3 spans 20 residues. Trimming took 3 bases from V and 3 from J, leaving 29 bases between them.

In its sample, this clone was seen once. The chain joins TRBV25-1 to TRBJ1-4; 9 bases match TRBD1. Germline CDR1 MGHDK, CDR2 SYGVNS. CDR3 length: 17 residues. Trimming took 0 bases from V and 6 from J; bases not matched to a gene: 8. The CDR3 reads CASSEYKGTGIYEKLFF. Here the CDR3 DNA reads TGTGCCAGCAGTGAATATAAAGGGACAGGGATTTATGAAAAACTGTTTTTT.

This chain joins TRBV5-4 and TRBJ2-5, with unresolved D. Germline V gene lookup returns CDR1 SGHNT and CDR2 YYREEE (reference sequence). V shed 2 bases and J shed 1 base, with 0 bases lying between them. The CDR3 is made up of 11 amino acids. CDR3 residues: CASSFQETQYF. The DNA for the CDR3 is TGTGCCAGCAGCTTCCAAGAGACCCAGTACTTC.

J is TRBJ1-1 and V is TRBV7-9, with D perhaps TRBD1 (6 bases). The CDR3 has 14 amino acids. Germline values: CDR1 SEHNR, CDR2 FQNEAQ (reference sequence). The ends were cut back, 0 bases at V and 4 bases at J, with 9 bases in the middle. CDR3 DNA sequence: TGTGCCAGCAGCTTAGCCCAACAGGGCACTGAAGCTTTCTTT. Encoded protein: CASSLAQQGTEAFF.

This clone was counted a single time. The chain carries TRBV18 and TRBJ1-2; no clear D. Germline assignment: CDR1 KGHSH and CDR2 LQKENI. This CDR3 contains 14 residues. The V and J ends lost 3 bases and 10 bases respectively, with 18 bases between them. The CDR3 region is CASSPQDSIRDYTF. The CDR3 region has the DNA TGTGCCAGCTCACCGCAAGATTCCATAAGGGACTACACCTTC.

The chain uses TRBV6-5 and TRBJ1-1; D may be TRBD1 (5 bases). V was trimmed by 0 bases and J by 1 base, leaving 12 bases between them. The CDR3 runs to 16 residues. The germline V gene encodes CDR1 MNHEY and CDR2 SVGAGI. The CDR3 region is CASSYSPGRRNTEAFF. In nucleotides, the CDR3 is TGTGCCAGCAGTTACTCGCCGGGACGGCGGAACACTGAAGCTTTCTTT.

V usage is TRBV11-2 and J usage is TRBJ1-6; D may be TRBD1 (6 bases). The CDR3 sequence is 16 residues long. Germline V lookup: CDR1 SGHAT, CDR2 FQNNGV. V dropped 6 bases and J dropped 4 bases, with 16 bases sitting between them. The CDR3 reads CASRDGQTIYNSPLHF. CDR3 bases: TGTGCCAGCAGGGATGGACAGACGATTTATAATTCACCCCTCCACTTT.

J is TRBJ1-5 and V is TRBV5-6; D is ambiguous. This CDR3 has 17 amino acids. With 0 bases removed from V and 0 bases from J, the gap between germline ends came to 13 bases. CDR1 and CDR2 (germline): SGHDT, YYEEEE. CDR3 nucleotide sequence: TGTGCCAGCAGCTTGGGGTACGGTGGGGTTAGCAATCAGCCCCAGCATTTT. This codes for CASSLGYGGVSNQPQHF.

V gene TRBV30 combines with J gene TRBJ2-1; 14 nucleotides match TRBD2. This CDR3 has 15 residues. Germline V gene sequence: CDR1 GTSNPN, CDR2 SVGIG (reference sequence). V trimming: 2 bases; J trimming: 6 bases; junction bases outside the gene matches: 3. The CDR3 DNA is TGTGCCTGGAGTCCTGGACTAGCGGGAGGCAATGAGCAGTTCTTC. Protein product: CAWSPGLAGGNEQFF.

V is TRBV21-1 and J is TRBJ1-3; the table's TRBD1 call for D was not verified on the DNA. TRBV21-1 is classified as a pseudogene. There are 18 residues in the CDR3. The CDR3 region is CASSEGGFYPPDGNTIYF. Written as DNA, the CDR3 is TGTGCCAGCAGCGAAGGGGGCTTTTATCCCCCCGATGGAAACACCATATATTTT.

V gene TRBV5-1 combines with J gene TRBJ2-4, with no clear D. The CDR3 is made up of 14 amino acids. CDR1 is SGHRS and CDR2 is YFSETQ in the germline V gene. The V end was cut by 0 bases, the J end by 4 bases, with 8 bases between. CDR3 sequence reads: CASSLEGGKNIQYF. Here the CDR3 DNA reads TGCGCCAGCAGCTTGGAAGGCGGAAAAAACATTCAGTACTTC.

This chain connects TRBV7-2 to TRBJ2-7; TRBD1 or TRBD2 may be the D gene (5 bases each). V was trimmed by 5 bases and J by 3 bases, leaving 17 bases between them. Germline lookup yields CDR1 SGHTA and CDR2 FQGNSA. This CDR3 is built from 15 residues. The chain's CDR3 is CASSRGAGQIYEQYF. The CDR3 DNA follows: TGTGCCAGCAGCCGGGGCGCAGGGCAGATCTACGAGCAGTACTTC. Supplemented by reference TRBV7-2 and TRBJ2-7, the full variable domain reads GAGVSQSPSNKVTEKGKDVELRCDPISGHTALYWYRQSLGQGLEFLIYFQGNSAPDKSGLPSDRFSAERTGGSVSTLTIQRTQQEDSAVYLCASSRGAGQIYEQYFGPGTRLTVT.